A selection of T cell receptor beta chains follows, all from one sample in a study of blood T cell repertoires in COVID-19. Only in-frame clones appear in the TCRdb table, and some are missing; sequencing was by immunoSEQ multiplex PCR. In the table there are 150,000 to 200,000 clones, approximately 80% of which are singletons. The sequenced sample consisted of peripheral blood. The source is an elderly woman with active or convalescent COVID-19. CDR3s include the opening cysteine and the closing phenylalanine or tryptophan. Each record gives: V gene, clone size, D gene, J gene, CDR3 protein, CDR3 DNA. The D gene is left open where the match is weak. Size values are once, few and many counts, or a class for expanded clones, and some rows have none.

TRBV7-9	once	-	TRBJ2-7	CASMNMVSYEQYF	TGTGCCAGCATGAACATGGTTTCCTACGAGCAGTACTTC
TRBV6-5	-	-	TRBJ1-3	CASSFIPQSGNTIYF	TGTGCCAGCAGTTTCATCCCGCAGTCTGGAAACACCATATATTTT
TRBV6-1	-	-	TRBJ2-6	CASSERGSGANVLTF	TGTGCCAGCAGTGAACGGGGGTCTGGGGCCAACGTCCTGACTTTC
TRBV5-1	-	-	TRBJ1-4	CASSPGTTNEKLFF	TGCGCCAGCAGCCCGGGAACAACTAATGAAAAACTGTTTTTT
TRBV7-2	-	TRBD1	TRBJ2-7	CASSLGQVTYEQYF	TGTGCCAGCAGCCTCGGACAGGTAACGTACGAGCAGTACTTC
TRBV19	-	TRBD1	TRBJ1-5	CASRPRQGDQPQHF	TGTGCCAGTAGGCCTCGACAGGGCGATCAGCCCCAGCATTTT
TRBV18	-	TRBD1	TRBJ2-1	CASSPGGQGSNEQFF	TGTGCCAGCTCACCAGGTGGACAGGGTAGCAATGAGCAGTTCTTC
TRBV3-1/TRBV3-2	-	-	TRBJ1-1	CASSRGTEAFF	TGTGCCAGCAGTCGGGGCACTGAAGCTTTCTTT
TRBV5-5	-	TRBD2	TRBJ2-1	CASSLEPSGGAIGQFF	TGTGCCAGCAGCTTGGAACCTAGCGGGGGGGCCATCGGGCAGTTCTTC
TRBV11-2	-	-	TRBJ1-3	CASSPLWRGSNTIYF	TGTGCCAGCAGCCCCCTCTGGAGGGGTTCTAACACCATATATTTT
TRBV12-3/TRBV12-4	-	-	TRBJ2-7	CASSLPSSEQYF	TGTGCCAGCAGTCTCCCTAGCAGCGAGCAGTACTTC
TRBV7-2	-	TRBD1	TRBJ2-1	CASSSSGTGGDEQFF	TGTGCCAGCAGCTCCTCCGGGACAGGGGGCGATGAGCAGTTCTTC
TRBV19	-	TRBD2	TRBJ2-5	CASMAREGETQYF	TGTGCCAGTATGGCCCGGGAGGGGGAGACCCAGTACTTC
TRBV9	-	-	TRBJ2-7	CASSDRGHALLGYEQYF	TGTGCCAGCAGCGACCGAGGGCATGCCCTTTTGGGTTACGAGCAGTACTTC